The clone carrying this TCR beta chain was counted between two and nine times. CDR1 and CDR2 (germline): LGHDT, YNNKEL (reference sequence). This CDR3 has 15 amino acids. V dropped 5 bases and J dropped 7; count of bases not matched to a gene: 6. Full-length variable regions came from constant-region reverse primers plus semi-nested Nested Universal Primer A PCR. TCRdb reprocessed the 5' RACE reads via MiXCR and lists one record per CDR3 protein. Among roughly 54,000 distinct CDR3 sequences listed, about a sixth were seen once. Naive CD4+ cells had CD25+ Tregs removed. The sequenced material came from naive CD4+ T cells sorted from blood. Subset indicated: naive CD4+ T cells, CD4+CD45RA+CD25-. V and J are TRBV3-1 and TRBJ1-5; 12 bases are a match to TRBD1. This sequence originates from a female donor with breast cancer. The CDR3 spells CASSGGTGGDQPQHF. The CDR3 region has the DNA TGTGCCAGCAGCGGCGGGACAGGGGGCGACCAGCCCCAGCATTTT.